This is a list of T cell receptor beta chains from one sample in a study of resident and recirculating memory T cells in vitiligo. Libraries were prepared by immunoSEQ multiplex PCR; TCRdb keeps only in-frame clonotypes and omits some of them. Counted here are about 42,000 clones, around nine tenths occurring once; the ten biggest clones make up 4.5%. The sequencing sample was made of blood. The receptors originated from a male donor with vitiligo. Each CDR3 is given with its conserved first and last residue. The order of the fields is V gene, clone size, CDR3 length, J gene, D gene, CDR3 protein, CDR3 DNA. The D gene is left open where the match is weak. Size is omitted from some rows. Given values are once, few, many or a class for expanded clones.

>TRBV9|NA|15|TRBJ1-5|NA
CASAKGGEDGQPQHF
TGTGCCAGCGCCAAAGGAGGGGAGGATGGTCAGCCCCAGCATTTT
>TRBV6-5|NA|13|TRBJ1-2|NA
CASSQFQGSGYTF
TGTGCCAGCAGTCAATTCCAGGGGAGCGGCTACACCTTC
>TRBV5-1|NA|14|TRBJ2-3|NA
CASSYSASTDTQYF
TGCGCCAGCAGCTATAGTGCTAGCACAGATACGCAGTATTTT
>TRBV6-1|NA|15|TRBJ2-2|TRBD1
CASSLGQANTGELFF
TGTGCCAGCAGTCTAGGACAGGCGAACACCGGGGAGCTGTTTTTT
>TRBV6-5|NA|15|TRBJ2-2|TRBD1
CASSPGTGNTGELFF
TGTGCCAGCAGTCCCGGGACAGGGAACACCGGGGAGCTGTTTTTT
>TRBV7-8|once|14|TRBJ2-7|NA
CASSLGEKTYEQYF
TGTGCCAGCAGCTTAGGGGAGAAGACCTACGAGCAGTACTTC
>TRBV4-3|NA|15|TRBJ2-7|NA
CASSQDGRGGYEQYF
TGCGCCAGCAGCCAAGATGGAAGGGGGGGCTACGAGCAGTACTTC
>TRBV9|NA|16|TRBJ2-1|TRBD1
CASSVDTGGEYNEQFF
TGTGCCAGCAGCGTAGACACAGGGGGCGAGTACAATGAGCAGTTCTTC
>TRBV29-1|NA|11|TRBJ1-2|NA
CSVEVNYGYTF
TGCAGCGTAGAGGTGAACTATGGCTACACCTTC
>TRBV4-2|NA|17|TRBJ2-3|TRBD2
CASSQDIKAGGSGTQYF
TGTGCCAGCAGCCAAGATATAAAAGCGGGGGGCTCAGGTACGCAGTATTTT
>TRBV7-6|NA|15|TRBJ2-5|NA
CASSRPSGYGETQYF
TGTGCCAGCAGCAGGCCCTCAGGGTACGGTGAGACCCAGTACTTC
>TRBV21-1|once|18|TRBJ2-4|NA
CASSKGGQGPQAKNIQYF
TGTGCCAGCAGCAAAGGGGGACAGGGGCCCCAAGCCAAAAACATTCAGTACTTC
>TRBV30|NA|13|TRBJ1-1|NA
CAWSPTGGAEAFF
TGTGCCTGGAGTCCCACGGGGGGCGCTGAAGCTTTCTTT
>TRBV9|few|14|TRBJ1-2|NA
CASSTSPGWDGYTF
TGTGCCAGCAGCACCTCGCCAGGGTGGGATGGCTACACCTTC
>TRBV4-3|NA|16|TRBJ2-7|TRBD2
CASSQVLAGGPVEQYF
TGCGCCAGCAGCCAAGTACTAGCGGGGGGGCCGGTTGAGCAGTACTTC
>TRBV6-6|NA|15|TRBJ1-1|TRBD1
CASSSRGQGGTEAFF
TGTGCCAGCAGTTCCCGGGGACAGGGAGGCACTGAAGCTTTCTTT
>TRBV19|NA|13|TRBJ1-5|TRBD1
CASTTGGTQPQHF
TGTGCCAGTACTACAGGGGGGACCCAGCCCCAGCATTTT
>TRBV4-2|NA|13|TRBJ2-1|TRBD1
CASSPGQYNEQFF
TGTGCCAGCAGCCCGGGACAGTACAATGAGCAGTTCTTC
>TRBV7-2|NA|14|TRBJ2-4|TRBD1
CASSGDRERNIQYF
TGTGCCAGCAGCGGGGACAGGGAGAGAAACATTCAGTACTTC
>TRBV19|NA|11|TRBJ1-1|NA
CASSTPFRAFF
TGTGCCAGTAGTACCCCCTTTCGGGCTTTCTTT
>TRBV19|NA|18|TRBJ1-2|NA
CASTANRGVSLLDYGYTF
TGTGCCAGTACCGCAAATCGGGGGGTATCCCTATTAGACTATGGCTACACCTTC
>TRBV27|NA|15|TRBJ1-1|TRBD1
CASSSPGGGFTEAFF
TGTGCCAGCAGTTCACCAGGGGGCGGATTTACTGAAGCTTTCTTT
>TRBV18|NA|16|TRBJ2-7|TRBD1
CASSPIKGTGGYEQYF
TGTGCCAGCTCACCTATCAAGGGGACAGGGGGCTACGAGCAGTACTTC
>TRBV6-5|NA|15|TRBJ1-6|TRBD1
CASSPDRGYNSPLHF
TGTGCCAGCAGTCCAGACAGGGGCTATAATTCACCCCTCCACTTT
>TRBV5-1|NA|14|TRBJ1-1|NA
CASSGQGAVTEAFF
TGCGCCAGCAGCGGCCAGGGCGCAGTTACTGAAGCTTTCTTT
>TRBV7-3|few|13|TRBJ1-2|NA
CASSQGLGDGYTF
TGTGCCAGCAGCCAGGGGTTGGGAGATGGCTACACCTTC
>TRBV25-1|NA|12|TRBJ2-7|NA
CATSRTPYEQYF
TGTGCCACCTCGCGGACTCCCTACGAGCAGTACTTC
>TRBV13|NA|15|TRBJ2-2|TRBD2
CASSRRSGGTGELFF
TGTGCCAGCAGCCGTAGGAGCGGGGGTACCGGGGAGCTGTTTTTT
>TRBV7-8|NA|18|TRBJ2-2|TRBD1
CASSLRSGTGGKTGELFF
TGTGCCAGCAGCTTACGCTCCGGGACAGGGGGAAAAACCGGGGAGCTGTTTTTT
>TRBV7-6|NA|15|TRBJ2-3|TRBD1
CASSLATGSTDTQYF
TGTGCCAGCAGCTTAGCGACAGGGAGCACAGATACGCAGTATTTT
>TRBV11-1|NA|14|TRBJ1-1|TRBD1
CASSRDSLNTEAFF
TGTGCCAGCAGCCGGGACAGCTTGAACACTGAAGCTTTCTTT
>TRBV6-1|NA|14|TRBJ2-2|NA
CASSVGGITGELFF
TGTGCCAGCAGTGTTGGGGGGATCACCGGGGAGCTGTTTTTT
>TRBV7-2|NA|16|TRBJ2-3|NA
CASSLAGVQAGDTQYF
TGTGCCAGCAGCTTAGCCGGGGTCCAGGCCGGAGATACGCAGTATTTT
>TRBV23-1|NA|14|TRBJ2-7|TRBD1
CASSRGQGRHEQYF
TGCGCCAGCAGCCGGGGACAGGGGCGACACGAGCAGTACTTC
>TRBV25-1|once|14|TRBJ2-7|NA
CASSQGGPDYEQYF
TGTGCCAGCAGCCAGGGGGGTCCCGACTACGAGCAGTACTTC
>TRBV7-8|NA|15|TRBJ2-5|TRBD1
CASSEGQGGLETQYF
TGTGCCAGCAGCGAGGGACAGGGCGGCCTAGAGACCCAGTACTTC
>TRBV27|NA|16|TRBJ2-7|TRBD2
CASSLTPTSGSYEQYF
TGTGCCAGCAGTTTAACTCCGACTAGCGGCTCCTACGAGCAGTACTTC
>TRBV6-5|NA|16|TRBJ2-4|TRBD1
CASSSTGAVLKNIQYF
TGTGCCAGCAGTTCCACAGGGGCCGTCCTTAAAAACATTCAGTACTTC
>TRBV19|NA|14|TRBJ1-2|NA
CASSMRAINYGYTF
TGTGCCAGTAGTATGCGGGCCATTAACTATGGCTACACCTTC
>TRBV7-9|NA|17|TRBJ2-1|NA
CASSLKGGKSSYNEQFF
TGTGCCAGCAGCTTGAAAGGGGGAAAGAGCTCCTACAATGAGCAGTTCTTC
>TRBV19|NA|13|TRBJ1-1|NA
CASSIWGGTEAFF
TGTGCCAGTAGTATATGGGGAGGCACTGAAGCTTTCTTT
>TRBV7-9|NA|15|TRBJ2-1|NA
CASSLTQGMYNEQFF
TGTGCCAGCAGCTTAACCCAGGGGATGTACAATGAGCAGTTCTTC
>TRBV29-1|NA|10|TRBJ1-2|NA
CSVTGDGYTF
TGCAGCGTTACGGGGGATGGCTACACCTTC
>TRBV6-4|NA|16|TRBJ2-1|TRBD2
CASSDSTSGSYNEQFF
TGTGCCAGCAGTGACTCGACTAGCGGCTCCTACAATGAGCAGTTCTTC
>TRBV5-1|once|12|TRBJ2-5|NA
CASGPGEETQYF
TGCGCCAGCGGGCCGGGGGAGGAGACCCAGTACTTC
>TRBV9|NA|18|TRBJ2-2|TRBD2
CASSLRLAGGLNTGELFF
TGTGCCAGCAGCCTCAGGTTAGCGGGGGGACTGAACACCGGGGAGCTGTTTTTT
>TRBV7-9|NA|15|TRBJ2-3|NA
CASRGYVGATDTQYF
TGTGCCAGCAGAGGGTATGTGGGGGCCACAGATACGCAGTATTTT
>TRBV4-3|NA|16|TRBJ2-3|NA
CASSQDYGSSTDTQYF
TGCGCCAGCAGCCAAGATTACGGGAGTAGCACAGATACGCAGTATTTT
>TRBV7-2|NA|11|TRBJ2-3|NA
CASSLADTQYF
TGTGCCAGCAGCTTGGCCGATACGCAGTATTTT
>TRBV7-9|few|16|TRBJ1-4|NA
CASSPTDRPSNEKLFF
TGTGCCAGCAGCCCTACCGACAGGCCAAGTAATGAAAAACTGTTTTTT
>TRBV7-3|NA|13|TRBJ2-4|NA
CASSLNTENIQYF
TGTGCCAGCAGCTTAAATACTGAAAACATTCAGTACTTC
>TRBV5-4|NA|16|TRBJ2-2|NA
CASSLSGGLGTGELFF
TGTGCCAGCAGCTTGTCAGGGGGGCTGGGGACCGGGGAGCTGTTTTTT
>TRBV5-4|NA|16|TRBJ1-1|NA
CASSPVGGGMGSEAFF
TGTGCCAGCAGCCCCGTTGGGGGGGGGATGGGGTCTGAAGCTTTCTTT
>TRBV9|once|13|TRBJ2-7|NA
CASSVANTYEQYF
TGTGCCAGCAGCGTAGCCAACACCTACGAGCAGTACTTC
>TRBV7-3|NA|13|TRBJ2-5|TRBD1
CASSLGQGQTQYF
TGTGCCAGCAGCTTAGGACAGGGTCAGACCCAGTACTTC
>TRBV19|NA|12|TRBJ2-4|TRBD2
CASSFGLAGKTF
TGTGCCAGTAGTTTCGGACTAGCGGGGAAGACATTC
>TRBV11-3|NA|13|TRBJ1-1|NA
CASSLGVHTEAFF
TGTGCCAGCAGCTTAGGAGTCCACACTGAAGCTTTCTTT
>TRBV29-1|NA|13|TRBJ1-3|TRBD1
CSVNRGTGNTIYF
TGCAGCGTGAACAGGGGCACGGGAAACACCATATATTTT
>TRBV6-1|once|14|TRBJ2-5|TRBD2
CASGTSGGAETQYF
TGTGCCAGCGGGACTAGCGGGGGGGCAGAGACCCAGTACTTC
>TRBV5-1|NA|15|TRBJ2-1|TRBD2
CASRVAGGPYNEQFF
TGCGCCAGCAGGGTAGCGGGGGGCCCCTACAATGAGCAGTTCTTC